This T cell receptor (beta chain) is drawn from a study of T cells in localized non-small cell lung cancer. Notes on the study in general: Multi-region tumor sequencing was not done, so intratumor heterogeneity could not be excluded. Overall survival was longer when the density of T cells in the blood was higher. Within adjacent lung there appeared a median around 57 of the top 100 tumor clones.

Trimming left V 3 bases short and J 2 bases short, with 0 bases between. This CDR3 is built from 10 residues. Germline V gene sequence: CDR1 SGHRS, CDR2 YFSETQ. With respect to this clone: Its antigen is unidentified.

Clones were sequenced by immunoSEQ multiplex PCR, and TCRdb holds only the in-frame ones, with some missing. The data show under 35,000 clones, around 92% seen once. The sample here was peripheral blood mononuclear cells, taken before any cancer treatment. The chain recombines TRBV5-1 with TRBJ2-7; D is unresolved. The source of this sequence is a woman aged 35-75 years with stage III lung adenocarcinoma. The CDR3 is CASSSYEQYF. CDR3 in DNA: TGCGCCAGCAGCTCCTACGAGCAGTACTTC.